One and the same sample provided the 4 T cell receptor beta chains below, sequenced in a study of CD8+ T cells in alopecia areata. In each case, RNA was isolated and then reverse transcribed into cDNA as the sequencing template. Libraries were prepared by immunoSEQ multiplex PCR; TCRdb keeps only in-frame clonotypes and omits some of them. Of 190,000 or so clones in the sample, roughly 64% were seen once. The sample's treatment: oral pan-JAK inhibitor, 5-10 mg twice daily. Sequencing used CD8+ T cells sorted from blood, obtained at week 24, from a patient treated with tofacitinib. The receptors were gathered from a human donor with alopecia areata.

This clone was seen a handful of times. V usage is TRBV28 and J usage is TRBJ2-5, with D uncertain. The CDR3 has 12 residues. Germline loops: CDR1 MDHEN, CDR2 SYDVKM. V gave up 5 bases and J gave up 5 bases, with 9 bases separating them. The CDR3 DNA follows: TGTGCCAGCAGTCTCCAGATGGAGACCCAGTACTTC. Amino acid sequence: CASSLQMETQYF.

This rearrangement joins TRBV5-6 to TRBJ1-1; D might be TRBD1 (5 bases). The CDR3 is 14 residues long. Deletions cut 0 bases from V and 6 bases from J, with 12 bases between. Germline CDR1 is SGHDT and CDR2 is YYEEEE. The CDR3 sequence: CASSLGTGGAEAFF. The CDR3 bases are TGTGCCAGCAGCTTGGGTACGGGGGGAGCTGAAGCTTTCTTT.

This clone was counted ten times or more. The V call is TRBV28, the J call TRBJ2-7; TRBD1 aligns across 7 bases. This CDR3 is built from 16 residues. J was trimmed by 4 bases and V by 6 bases; bases with no gene match: 15. CDR1 MDHEN and CDR2 SYDVKM come from the germline V gene. The CDR3 bases are TGTGCCAGCAGCCCTAACCTCATAGGGGGCGGGTACGAGCAGTACTTC. It specifies CASSPNLIGGGYEQYF.

This clone turned up a few times. Since a far larger clone is one base different, this is likely a read error. In the same sample, other DNA sequences code for this CDR3. The chain has TRBV5-6 and TRBJ1-1; no definite D call. Deletions cut 0 bases from V and 3 bases from J, with 3 bases between. The CDR3 is made up of 12 amino acids. The germline V gene has CDR1 SGHDT and CDR2 YYEEEE. CDR3 protein: CASSLGDTEAFF. As DNA, the CDR3 is TGTGCCAGCAGCTTGGGGGACACTGAAGCTTTCTTT.